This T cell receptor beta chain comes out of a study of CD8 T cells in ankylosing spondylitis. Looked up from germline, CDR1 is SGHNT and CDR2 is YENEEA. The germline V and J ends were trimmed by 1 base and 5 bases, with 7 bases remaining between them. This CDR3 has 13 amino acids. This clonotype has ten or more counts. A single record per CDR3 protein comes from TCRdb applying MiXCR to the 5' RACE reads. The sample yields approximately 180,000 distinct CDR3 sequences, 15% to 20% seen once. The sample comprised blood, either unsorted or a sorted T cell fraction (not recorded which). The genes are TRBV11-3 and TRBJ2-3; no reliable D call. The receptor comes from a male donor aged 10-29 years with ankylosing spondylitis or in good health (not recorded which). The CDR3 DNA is TGTGCCAGCAGCTTAGCCTCGCGAGATACGCAGTATTTT. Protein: CASSLASRDTQYF.